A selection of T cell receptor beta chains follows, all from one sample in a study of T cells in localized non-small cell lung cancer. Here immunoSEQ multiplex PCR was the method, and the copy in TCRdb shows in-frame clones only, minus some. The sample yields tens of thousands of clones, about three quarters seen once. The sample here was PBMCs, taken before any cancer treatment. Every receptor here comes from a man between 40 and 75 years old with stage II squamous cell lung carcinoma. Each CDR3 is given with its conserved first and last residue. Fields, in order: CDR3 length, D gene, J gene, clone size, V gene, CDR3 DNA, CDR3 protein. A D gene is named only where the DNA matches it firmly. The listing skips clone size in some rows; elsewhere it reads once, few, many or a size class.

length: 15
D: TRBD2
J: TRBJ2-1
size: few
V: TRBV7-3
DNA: TGTGCCAGCAGCGTGACTAGCGGCCCGTACAATGAGCAGTTCTTC
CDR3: CASSVTSGPYNEQFF

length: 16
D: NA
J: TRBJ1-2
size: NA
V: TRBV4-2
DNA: TGTGCCAGCAGCCAAGAGCTAGGGGATGTAGACTATGGCTACACCTTC
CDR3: CASSQELGDVDYGYTF

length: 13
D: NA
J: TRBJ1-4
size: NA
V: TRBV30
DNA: TGTGCCTGCGGCGGGACATACAATGAAAAACTGTTTTTT
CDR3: CACGGTYNEKLFF

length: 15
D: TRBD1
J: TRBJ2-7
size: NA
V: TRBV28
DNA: TGTGCCAGCAGTTCCCTTAAGGGGACAGACTACGAGCAGTACTTC
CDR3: CASSSLKGTDYEQYF

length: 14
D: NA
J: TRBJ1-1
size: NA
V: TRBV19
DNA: TGTGCCAGTAGTATAGAAGCAGGTAGCACTGAAGCTTTCTTT
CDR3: CASSIEAGSTEAFF

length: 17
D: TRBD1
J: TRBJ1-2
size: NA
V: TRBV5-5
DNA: TGTGCCAGCAGCTTGGGACAGGGGAGGGTAGGGAACTATGGCTACACCTTC
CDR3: CASSLGQGRVGNYGYTF

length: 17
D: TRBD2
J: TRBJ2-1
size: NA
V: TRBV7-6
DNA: TGTGCCAGCAGCTTAGAAACTAGCGGGACATCGTACAATGAGCAGTTCTTC
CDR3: CASSLETSGTSYNEQFF

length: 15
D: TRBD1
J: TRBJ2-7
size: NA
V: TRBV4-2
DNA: TGTGCCAGCAGCCGCGGACCGGGACAGGCCTACGAGCAGTACTTC
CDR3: CASSRGPGQAYEQYF

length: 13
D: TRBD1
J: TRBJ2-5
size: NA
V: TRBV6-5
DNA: TGTGCCAGCACCCGACAGGGGGAAGAGACCCAGTACTTC
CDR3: CASTRQGEETQYF

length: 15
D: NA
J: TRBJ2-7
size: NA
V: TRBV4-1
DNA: TGCGCCAGCAGCCAAGAAGGTCCGGGAACCTACGAGCAGTACTTC
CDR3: CASSQEGPGTYEQYF

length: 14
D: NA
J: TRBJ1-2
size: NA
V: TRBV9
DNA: TGTGCCAGCAGCCCTGGAGGGGAGGTCTATGGCTACACCTTC
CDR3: CASSPGGEVYGYTF

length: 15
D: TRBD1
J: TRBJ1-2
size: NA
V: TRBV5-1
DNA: TGCGCCAGCAGCTGGGAAACCGGGACAGGGAAGGGCTACACCTTC
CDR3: CASSWETGTGKGYTF